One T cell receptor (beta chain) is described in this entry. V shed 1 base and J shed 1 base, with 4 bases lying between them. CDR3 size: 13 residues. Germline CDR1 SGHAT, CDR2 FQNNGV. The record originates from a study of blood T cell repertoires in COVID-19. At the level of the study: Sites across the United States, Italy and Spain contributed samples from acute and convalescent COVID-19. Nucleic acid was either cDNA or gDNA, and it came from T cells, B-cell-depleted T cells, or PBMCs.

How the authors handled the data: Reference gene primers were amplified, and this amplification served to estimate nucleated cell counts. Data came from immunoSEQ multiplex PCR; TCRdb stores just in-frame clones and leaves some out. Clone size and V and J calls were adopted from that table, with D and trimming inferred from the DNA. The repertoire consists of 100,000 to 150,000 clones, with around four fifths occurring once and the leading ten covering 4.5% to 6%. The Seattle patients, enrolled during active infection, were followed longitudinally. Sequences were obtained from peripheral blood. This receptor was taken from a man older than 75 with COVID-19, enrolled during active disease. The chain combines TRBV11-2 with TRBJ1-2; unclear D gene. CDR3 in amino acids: CASSLVLNYGYTF. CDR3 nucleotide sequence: TGTGCCAGCAGCTTAGTTCTTAACTATGGCTACACCTTC.